This T cell receptor (beta chain) was recorded in a study of beta chain features in type 1 diabetes. There are 14 residues in the CDR3. Between the trimmed V and J ends, which lost 4 bases and 1 base, there was a span of 11 bases. The germline CDR1 and CDR2 sequences are GTSNPN and SVGIG (reference sequence). TCRB transcripts that were expressed got sequenced, as all of the isolated RNA had been reverse transcribed. Generated by immunoSEQ multiplex PCR, the TCRdb table keeps only in-frame clones and is missing some. Of roughly 250,000 clones listed, about 71% are singletons. The single heparinised draw taken from each donor contained about 100 mL of blood on average. Study-level findings and limits: Among patients with Type 1 diabetes, TCRB CDR3s were moderately but significantly shorter in every one of the four CD4+ subsets. A greater similarity of naive, central memory and Treg TCRB repertoires was seen among patients than among healthy donors.

In regard to this clone: Antigen specificity is unknown.

The V gene is TRBV30, the J gene TRBJ1-5; D ambiguous. The specimen was naive CD4+ T cells from blood. The sequence was obtained from a man aged 30 to 45 in good health. DNA for the CDR3: TGTGCCTGGACCCCGGGTTCAAGCAATCAGCCCCAGCATTTT. Residues: CAWTPGSSNQPQHF. The whole variable domain, filled in from reference TRBV30 and TRBJ1-5, reads SQTIHQWPATLVQPVGSPLSLECTVEGTSNPNLYWYRQAAGRGLQLLFYSVGIGQISSEVPQNLSASRPQDRQFILSSKKLLLSDSGFYLCAWTPGSSNQPQHFGDGTRLSIL.